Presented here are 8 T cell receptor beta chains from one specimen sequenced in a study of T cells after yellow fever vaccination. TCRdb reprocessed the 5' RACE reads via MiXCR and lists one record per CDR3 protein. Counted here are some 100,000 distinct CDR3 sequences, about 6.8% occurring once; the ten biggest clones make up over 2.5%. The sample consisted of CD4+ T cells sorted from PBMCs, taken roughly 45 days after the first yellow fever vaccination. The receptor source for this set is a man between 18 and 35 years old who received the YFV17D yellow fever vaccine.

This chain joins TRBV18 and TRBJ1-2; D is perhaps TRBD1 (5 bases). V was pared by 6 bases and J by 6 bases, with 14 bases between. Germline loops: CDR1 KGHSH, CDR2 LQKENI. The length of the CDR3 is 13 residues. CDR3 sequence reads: CASSRGQDDGYTF. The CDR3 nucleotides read TGTGCCAGCTCGAGGGGTCAGGATGATGGCTACACCTTC.

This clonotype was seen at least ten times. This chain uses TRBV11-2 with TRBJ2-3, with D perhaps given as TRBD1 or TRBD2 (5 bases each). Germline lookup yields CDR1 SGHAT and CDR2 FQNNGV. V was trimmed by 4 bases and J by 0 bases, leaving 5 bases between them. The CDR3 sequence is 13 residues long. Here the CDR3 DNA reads TGTGCCAGCAGCTGGGACAGCACAGATACGCAGTATTTT. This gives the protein CASSWDSTDTQYF. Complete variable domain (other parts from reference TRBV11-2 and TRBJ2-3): EAGVAQSPRYKIIEKRQSVAFWCNPISGHATLYWYQQILGQGPKLLIQFQNNGVVDDSQLPKDRFSAERLKGVDSTLKIQPAKLEDSAVYLCASSWDSTDTQYFGPGTRLTVL.

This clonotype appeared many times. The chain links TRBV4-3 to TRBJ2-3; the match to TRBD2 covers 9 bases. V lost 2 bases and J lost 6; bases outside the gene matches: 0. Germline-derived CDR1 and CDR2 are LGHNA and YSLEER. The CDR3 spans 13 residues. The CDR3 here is CASSQTSGDTQYF. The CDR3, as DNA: TGCGCCAGCAGCCAAACTAGCGGGGATACGCAGTATTTT.

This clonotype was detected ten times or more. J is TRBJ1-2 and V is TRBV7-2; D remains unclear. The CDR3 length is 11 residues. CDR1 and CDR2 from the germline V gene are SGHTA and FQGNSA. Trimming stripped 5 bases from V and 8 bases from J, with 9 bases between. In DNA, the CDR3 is TGTGCCAGCAGCCCGGACCGAGGCTACACCTTC. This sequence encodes CASSPDRGYTF.

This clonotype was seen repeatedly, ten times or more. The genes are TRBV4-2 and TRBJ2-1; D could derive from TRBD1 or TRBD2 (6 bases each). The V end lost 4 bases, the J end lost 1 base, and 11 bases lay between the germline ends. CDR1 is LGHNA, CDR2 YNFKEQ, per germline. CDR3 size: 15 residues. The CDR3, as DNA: TGTGCCAGCAGCCTTTCGGGGGCGTCCTACAATGAGCAGTTCTTC. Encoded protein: CASSLSGASYNEQFF.

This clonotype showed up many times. CDR3 bases: TGCGCCAGCAGACCAGCGGGAGGCACAGATACGCAGTATTTT. This encodes CASRPAGGTDTQYF. The gene calls are TRBV5-1 and TRBJ2-3; the match to TRBD2 covers 8 bases. Germline values: CDR1 SGHRS, CDR2 YFSETQ. This CDR3 has 14 amino acids. V lost 5 bases, J lost 1 base, and 3 bases stayed unmatched.

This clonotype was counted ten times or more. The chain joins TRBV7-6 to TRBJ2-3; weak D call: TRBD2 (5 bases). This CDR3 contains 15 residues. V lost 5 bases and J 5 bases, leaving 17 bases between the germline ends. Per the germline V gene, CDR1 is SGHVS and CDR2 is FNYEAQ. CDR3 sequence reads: CASSPRGNWGDTQYF. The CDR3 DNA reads TGTGCCAGCAGCCCCAGAGGGAATTGGGGAGATACGCAGTATTTT. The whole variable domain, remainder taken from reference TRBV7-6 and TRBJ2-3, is GAGVSQSPRYKVTKRGQDVALRCDPISGHVSLYWYRQALGQGPEFLTYFNYEAQQDKSGLPNDRFSAERPEGSISTLTIQRTEQRDSAMYRCASSPRGNWGDTQYFGPGTRLTVL.

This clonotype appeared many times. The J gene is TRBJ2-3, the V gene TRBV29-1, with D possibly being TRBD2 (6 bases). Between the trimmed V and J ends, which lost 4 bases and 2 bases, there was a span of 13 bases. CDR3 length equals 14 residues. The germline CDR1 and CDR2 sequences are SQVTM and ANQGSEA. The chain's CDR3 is CSVGKAGLTDTQYF. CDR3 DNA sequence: TGCAGCGTTGGGAAGGCGGGGCTCACAGATACGCAGTATTTT.